A single sample is the source of the 10 T cell receptor beta chains below, sequenced in a study of blood T cell repertoires in COVID-19. The protocol was immunoSEQ multiplex PCR, while the TCRdb copy is restricted to in-frame clones and leaves out a portion. The sample carries roughly 160,000 clones, around 90% recorded once. Sequenced input: peripheral blood. The receptor set was obtained from a man aged 18 to 35 with acute or convalescent COVID-19.

The genes are TRBV5-8 and TRBJ2-7, with D uncertain. The length of the CDR3 is 17 residues. Germline loops: CDR1 SGHTS, CDR2 YDEGEE. The germline V and J ends were trimmed by 2 bases and 0 bases, with 18 bases remaining between them. CDR3: CASSLNPAKTVSYEQYF. Here the CDR3 DNA reads TGTGCCAGCAGCTTAAACCCAGCGAAAACCGTCTCCTACGAGCAGTACTTC. The complete variable domain, with remaining parts taken from reference TRBV5-8 and TRBJ2-7, reads EAGVTQSPTHLIKTRGQQATLRCSPISGHTSVYWYQQALGLGLQFLLWYDEGEERNRGNFPPRFSGRQFPNYSSELNVNALELEDSALYLCASSLNPAKTVSYEQYFGPGTRLTVT.

This sequence joins TRBV27 and TRBJ1-5; 12 positions agree with TRBD1. CDR1 is MNHEY and CDR2 is SMNVEV in the germline V gene (reference sequence). With V trimmed by 4 bases and J by 1 base, 11 bases remained unmatched. The CDR3 runs to 19 residues. The CDR3 DNA reads TGTGCCAGCAGTTCCCATTCCGGGACAGGGGGCTGGAGCAATCAGCCCCAGCATTTT. Translation gives CASSSHSGTGGWSNQPQHF.

The rearrangement links TRBV30 to TRBJ1-6; 8 bases line up with TRBD1. V was clipped by 3 bases and J by 5 bases; unmatched bases: 9. CDR1 is GTSNPN and CDR2 is SVGIG in the germline V gene (reference sequence). The CDR3 totals 16 residues. CDR3 residues: CAWRFRGQSDNSPLHF. The CDR3 nucleotides are TGTGCCTGGAGGTTCAGGGGGCAGTCTGATAATTCACCCCTCCACTTT.

The chain has TRBV18 and TRBJ2-1; a possible D gene is TRBD2 (7 bases). The CDR3 runs 17 residues. Germline CDR1 is KGHSH and CDR2 is LQKENI. Trimming took off 4 bases at V and 5 bases at J, with 21 bases between the two ends. The CDR3 nucleotides read TGTGCCAGCTCACGCCGGGCGGGGGCCACTACTGACAATGAGCAGTTCTTC. The encoded protein is CASSRRAGATTDNEQFF.

This clone has only one observation. The rearrangement links TRBV5-6 to TRBJ2-1, with 7 bases identical to TRBD2. Germline values: CDR1 SGHDT, CDR2 YYEEEE. J gave up 4 bases and V 1 base, and 2 bases lay outside the gene matches. This CDR3 region has 14 residues. CDR3 amino acids: CASSLRRGYNEQFF. CDR3 nucleotides: TGTGCCAGCAGCTTGCGGCGGGGGTACAATGAGCAGTTCTTC.

This clone was observed once. The chain carries TRBV7-7 and TRBJ2-7, with 7 bases matching TRBD2. V gave up 5 bases and J gave up 6 bases; unmatched junction bases: 16. Germline V gene sequence: CDR1 SSHAT, CDR2 FNYEAQ (reference sequence). The CDR3 contains 16 residues. CDR3 loop: CASSPNAGALLGEQYF. CDR3 in DNA: TGTGCCAGCAGCCCTAACGCGGGAGCTCTCCTGGGCGAGCAGTACTTC.

The V call is TRBV29-1, the J call TRBJ1-2; D gene uncertain. Trimming pared 4 bases from V and 5 bases from J, leaving 8 bases between. CDR1 and CDR2 (germline): SQVTM, ANQGSEA. The CDR3 covers 11 residues. The CDR3 protein is CSVGWAYGYTF. The DNA for the CDR3 is TGCAGCGTTGGCTGGGCTTATGGCTACACCTTC.

The V and J genes are TRBV18 and TRBJ1-6; D may be TRBD1 (5 bases). The CDR3 is 15 residues long. Trimming took off 1 base at V and 5 bases at J, with 9 bases between the two ends. Looked up from germline, CDR1 is KGHSH and CDR2 is LQKENI. DNA for the CDR3: TGTGCCAGCTCACCACAGGAGACAGATAATTCACCCCTCCACTTT. Translated: CASSPQETDNSPLHF. Full variable domain (outside the CDR3, taken from reference TRBV18 and TRBJ1-6): NAGVMQNPRHLVRRRGQEARLRCSPMKGHSHVYWYRQLPEEGLKFMVYLQKENIIDESGMPKERFSAEFPKEGPSILRIQQVVRGDSAAYFCASSPQETDNSPLHFGNGTRLTVT.

This chain links TRBV20-1 with TRBJ1-5; D possibly corresponds to TRBD1 (6 bases). The CDR3 is made up of 13 amino acids. Trimming took off 3 bases at V and 4 bases at J, with 10 bases between the two ends. CDR1 is DFQATT, CDR2 SNEGSKA, per germline (reference sequence). CDR3: CSASWTENQPQHF. CDR3 DNA sequence: TGCAGTGCTAGTTGGACAGAAAATCAGCCCCAGCATTTT.

CDR3 loop: CASGPGTGYGYTF. CDR3 DNA: TGTGCCAGTGGTCCCGGGACAGGCTATGGCTACACCTTC. J is TRBJ1-2 and V is TRBV19; 8 bases align to TRBD1. The junction had 6 bases not matched to a gene; V was cut back by 8 bases and J by 4 bases. From germline, CDR1 is LNHDA and CDR2 SQIVND (reference sequence). This CDR3 has 13 residues.